This T cell receptor (beta chain) was observed in a study of T cell responses to AZD1222 COVID-19 vaccine. TCRdb's copy holds only in-frame clones and misses some; the assay was immunoSEQ multiplex PCR. The profile covers 60,000 to 65,000 clones, with over 60% appearing a single time and more than 13% taken by the ten largest. Trimming took 4 bases from V and 2 from J; bases not matched to a gene: 4. The V gene's germline CDR1 is SGHRS and CDR2 YFSETQ. The CDR3 has 14 residues. The clonotype comes from an adult in good health. Source: peripheral blood, taken on day 0 of AZD1222 vaccination. This rearrangement joins TRBV5-1 to TRBJ1-1, with 8 nucleotides matching TRBD1. The CDR3 reads CASSGGTGNTEAFF. The CDR3 DNA reads as TGCGCCAGCAGCGGAGGGACAGGAAACACTGAAGCTTTCTTT.